This entry features one T cell receptor (beta chain) sequence. The CDR3 is made up of 18 amino acids. V shed 4 bases and J shed 0 bases, with 16 bases lying between them. In germline, CDR1 is LGHDT, CDR2 YNNKEL (reference sequence). The protocol was immunoSEQ multiplex PCR, while the TCRdb copy is restricted to in-frame clones and leaves out a portion. The profile covers 300,000 to 400,000 clones, with 89% appearing a single time and approximately 5.5% taken by the ten largest. These data originate in a study of blood T cell repertoires in COVID-19. Overall study context: Sites across the United States, Italy and Spain contributed samples from acute and convalescent COVID-19. From T cells, B-cell-depleted T cells, or PBMCs came the material, which was cDNA or gDNA.

Cohort 3 donors were reported recovered after two negative PCRs, clearance, or symptom resolution. Sequencing was carried out using PBMCs or T cells enriched from blood (not recorded which). The source of this sequence is a man aged 55 to 69 who had recovered from COVID-19. V is TRBV3-1 (or the pseudogene TRBV3-2) and J is TRBJ2-6, with D perhaps matching TRBD1 (6 bases). CDR3 DNA sequence: TGTGCCAGCAGCCTCCACAGGACACAGGGCTCTGGGGCCAACGTCCTGACTTTC. Its translation: CASSLHRTQGSGANVLTF.